Presented here are 15 T cell receptor beta chains from one specimen sequenced in a study of massively parallel sequencing of T cell beta chains. TCRdb passed the 5' RACE reads through MiXCR, listing each CDR3 protein once. The sample has about 4,300 distinct CDR3 sequences; 38% are singletons. The sample taken for sequencing was commercial RNA from peripheral blood pooled from many donors. The receptor set was obtained from a pool of human donors in good health; the sample was commercial RNA pooled from many donors.

This clonotype was recorded only once. The chain has TRBV19 and TRBJ2-5, with no clear D. This CDR3 has 13 amino acids. Trimming shortened V by 5 bases and J by 0 bases, and 7 bases separated the two germline ends. From germline, CDR1 is LNHDA and CDR2 SQIVND (reference sequence). CDR3 sequence reads: CASSWTDQETQYF. The CDR3 DNA follows: TGTGCCAGTAGTTGGACGGACCAAGAGACCCAGTACTTC.

The sample holds one count of this clonotype. This sequence joins TRBV11-2 and TRBJ2-1; 7 bases line up with TRBD2. V gave up 1 base and J gave up 4 bases; unmatched junction bases: 4. The CDR3 loop spans 15 amino acids. In germline, CDR1 is SGHAT, CDR2 FQNNGV. The CDR3 nucleotides are TGTGCCAGCAGCTTAGGTCTAGCGGAATACAATGAGCAGTTCTTC. It is translated as CASSLGLAEYNEQFF.

The chain couples TRBV7-1 to TRBJ2-5; no definite D call. TRBV7-1 is given ORF status, its function remaining uncertain. This CDR3 comprises 13 residues. The V and J ends lost 6 bases and 5 bases respectively, with 13 bases between them. The CDR3 is CASSTEMGETQYF. For the CDR3, the DNA is TGTGCCAGCAGTACAGAGATGGGTGAGACCCAGTACTTC.

Relative to its sample, this clonotype is medium-sized. The chain carries TRBV20-1 and TRBJ2-1; a weak D match, TRBD2 (5 bases). CDR3 size: 13 residues. Germline V gene lookup returns CDR1 DFQATT and CDR2 SNEGSKA (reference sequence). V was cut by 3 bases and J by 4 bases, with 10 bases left in between. The CDR3 sequence is CSASGEGYNEQFF. The DNA of the CDR3 is TGCAGTGCTAGCGGGGAAGGTTACAATGAGCAGTTCTTC.

This clonotype appeared a few times. The V call is TRBV13, the J call TRBJ1-2, with unresolved D. The CDR3 runs 11 residues. Per germline, CDR1 PRHDT and CDR2 FYEKMQ (reference sequence). Trimming removed 5 bases from V and 11 bases from J, with 12 bases in between. The CDR3 sequence is CASSNSRRYTF. DNA of the CDR3: TGTGCCAGCAGCAACTCACGGCGATACACCTTC.

The chain joins TRBV20-1 to TRBJ2-7; D remains ambiguous. This CDR3 is built from 13 residues. CDR1 and CDR2 from the germline V gene are DFQATT and SNEGSKA (reference sequence). V lost 5 bases to trimming and J lost 0 bases, with 11 bases between them. As DNA, the CDR3 is TGCAGTGCTTCGGCCCCGAGCTCCTACGAGCAGTACTTC. Translation: CSASAPSSYEQYF.

The J gene is TRBJ2-3, the V gene TRBV5-1; TRBD2 might be the D (6 bases). Trimming left V 2 bases short and J 3 bases short, with 10 bases between. The CDR3 has 14 amino acids. Germline CDR1 reads SGHRS; CDR2 reads YFSETQ. The CDR3: CASSFSGETDTQYF. CDR3 sequence (DNA): TGCGCCAGCAGCTTCTCGGGGGAGACAGATACGCAGTATTTT.

This chain joins TRBV5-1 and TRBJ2-3; D perhaps matches TRBD1 (5 bases). This CDR3 contains 14 residues. The germline CDR1 and CDR2 sequences are SGHRS and YFSETQ. Deletions cut 2 bases from V and 2 bases from J, with 9 bases between. CDR3: CASSFGHDTDTQYF. DNA of the CDR3: TGCGCCAGCAGCTTTGGACACGACACAGATACGCAGTATTTT.

This clonotype occurred a few times. The rearrangement uses TRBV11-3 and TRBJ2-5; TRBD1 matches at 7 bases. The trim removed 1 base at V and 5 bases at J, leaving 4 bases unmatched. This CDR3 is 14 amino acids long. Per the germline V gene, CDR1 is SGHNT and CDR2 is YENEEA. In nucleotides, the CDR3 is TGTGCCAGCAGCTTAGGACAGGGACGGGAGACCCAGTACTTC. Protein product: CASSLGQGRETQYF.

The gene calls are TRBV12-3 or TRBV12-4 and TRBJ2-6; D is unclear. The CDR3 sequence is 14 residues long. Deletions cut 2 bases from V and 2 bases from J, with 4 bases between. The CDR3 here is CASSLPPGANVLTF. DNA of the CDR3: TGTGCCAGCAGTTTACCCCCTGGGGCCAACGTCCTGACTTTC.

The V gene is TRBV20-1, the J gene TRBJ1-1; D not resolved. The V and J ends lost 2 bases and 7 bases respectively, with 11 bases between them. The CDR3 extends over 12 amino acids. Germline V gene lookup returns CDR1 DFQATT and CDR2 SNEGSKA (reference sequence). The CDR3 region is CSARRDSNEAFF. CDR3 nucleotide sequence: TGCAGTGCTAGACGTGACTCCAATGAAGCTTTCTTT.

Only a few counts were recorded for this clonotype. The chain recombines TRBV11-2 with TRBJ2-7; no clear D gene. This CDR3 is 12 amino acids long. Trimming took 0 bases from V and 3 from J, leaving 3 bases between them. The germline V gene has CDR1 SGHAT and CDR2 FQNNGV. The CDR3 region is CASSLESYEQYF. CDR3 DNA: TGTGCCAGCAGCTTAGAGAGCTACGAGCAGTACTTC.

DNA of the CDR3: TGTGCCAGCAGTTTCGGACCTTCTGGGGCCAACGTCCTGACTTTC. Its protein is CASSFGPSGANVLTF. The rearrangement uses TRBV12-3 or TRBV12-4 and TRBJ2-6; D gene ambiguous. The ends were cut back, 3 bases at V and 1 base at J, with 7 bases in the middle. This CDR3 comprises 15 residues.

This clonotype was seen a few times. The gene calls are TRBV20-1 and TRBJ1-4, with a weak D call TRBD1 (6 bases). Trimming stripped 0 bases from V and 2 bases from J, with 10 bases between. The CDR3 consists of 15 residues. Per germline, CDR1 DFQATT and CDR2 SNEGSKA (reference sequence). CDR3 protein: CSARDLQGTNEKLFF. Here the CDR3 DNA reads TGCAGTGCTAGAGATCTGCAGGGGACTAATGAAAAACTGTTTTTT.

This clonotype occurred once. The V and J genes are TRBV6-4 and TRBJ2-1, with TRBD1 matching 9 bases. V dropped 6 bases and J dropped 4; count of bases not matched to a gene: 7. The CDR3 length is 15 residues. In germline, CDR1 is MRHNA, CDR2 SNTAGT. The CDR3 sequence is CASRIRDRVYNEQFF. The CDR3 DNA reads TGTGCCAGCAGGATCCGGGACAGGGTTTACAATGAGCAGTTCTTC.